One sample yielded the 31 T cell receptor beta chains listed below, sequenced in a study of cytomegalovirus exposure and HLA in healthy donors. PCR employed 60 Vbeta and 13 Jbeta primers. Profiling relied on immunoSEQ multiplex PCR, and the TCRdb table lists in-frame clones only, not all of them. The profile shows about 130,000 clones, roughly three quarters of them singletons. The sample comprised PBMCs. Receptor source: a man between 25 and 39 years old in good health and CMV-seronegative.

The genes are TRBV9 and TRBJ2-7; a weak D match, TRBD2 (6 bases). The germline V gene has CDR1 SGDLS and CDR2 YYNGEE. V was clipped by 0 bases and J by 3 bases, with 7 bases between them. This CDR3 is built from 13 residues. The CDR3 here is CASSVAGDYEQYF. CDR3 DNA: TGTGCCAGCAGCGTAGCGGGGGACTACGAGCAGTACTTC.

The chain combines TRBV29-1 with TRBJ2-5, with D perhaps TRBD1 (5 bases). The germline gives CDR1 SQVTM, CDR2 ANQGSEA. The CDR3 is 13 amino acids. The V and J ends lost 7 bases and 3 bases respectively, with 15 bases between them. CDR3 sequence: CSAWSRAKETQYF. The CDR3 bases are TGCAGCGCATGGAGCAGGGCGAAAGAGACCCAGTACTTC. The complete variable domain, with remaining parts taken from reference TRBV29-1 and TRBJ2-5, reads SAVISQKPSRDICQRGTSLTIQCQVDSQVTMMFWYRQQPGQSLTLIATANQGSEATYESGFVIDKFPISRPNLTFSTLTVSNMSPEDSSIYLCSAWSRAKETQYFGPGTRLLVL.

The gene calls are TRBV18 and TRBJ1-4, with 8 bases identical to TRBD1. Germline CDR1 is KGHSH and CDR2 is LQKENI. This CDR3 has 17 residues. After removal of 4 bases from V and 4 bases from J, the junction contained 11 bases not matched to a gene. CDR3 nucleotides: TGTGCCAGCTCACGGCAGGGGGCTTCAGCCTTTAATGAAAAACTGTTTTTT. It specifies CASSRQGASAFNEKLFF.

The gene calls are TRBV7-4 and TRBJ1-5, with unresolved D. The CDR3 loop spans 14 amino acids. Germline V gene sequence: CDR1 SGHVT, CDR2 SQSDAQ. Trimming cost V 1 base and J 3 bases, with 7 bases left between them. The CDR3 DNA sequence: TGTGCCAGCAGCTTAGGAGTCCTCAATCAGCCCCAGCATTTT. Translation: CASSLGVLNQPQHF.

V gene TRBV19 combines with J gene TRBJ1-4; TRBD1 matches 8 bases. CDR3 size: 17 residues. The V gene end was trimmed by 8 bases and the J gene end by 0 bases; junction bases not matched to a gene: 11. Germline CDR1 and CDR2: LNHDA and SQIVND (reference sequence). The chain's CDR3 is CASGFGGRGPTNEKLFF. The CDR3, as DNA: TGTGCCAGTGGATTTGGGGGCAGGGGGCCAACTAATGAAAAACTGTTTTTT.

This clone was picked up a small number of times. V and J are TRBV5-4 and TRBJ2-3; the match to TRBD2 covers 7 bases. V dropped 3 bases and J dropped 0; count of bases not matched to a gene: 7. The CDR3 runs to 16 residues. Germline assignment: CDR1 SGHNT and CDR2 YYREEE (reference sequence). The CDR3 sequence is CASSSRTRESTDTQYF. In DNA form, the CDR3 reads TGTGCCAGCAGCTCCAGGACTAGGGAAAGCACAGATACGCAGTATTTT.

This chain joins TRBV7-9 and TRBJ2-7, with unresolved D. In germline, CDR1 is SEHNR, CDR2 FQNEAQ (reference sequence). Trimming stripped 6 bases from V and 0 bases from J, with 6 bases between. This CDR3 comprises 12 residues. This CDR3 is CASSPRSYEQYF. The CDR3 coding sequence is TGTGCCAGCAGTCCGCGCTCCTACGAGCAGTACTTC.

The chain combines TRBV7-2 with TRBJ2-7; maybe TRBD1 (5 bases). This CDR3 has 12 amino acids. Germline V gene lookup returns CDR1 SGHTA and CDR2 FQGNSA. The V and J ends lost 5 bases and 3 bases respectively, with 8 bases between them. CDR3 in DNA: TGTGCCAGCAGCAAAGACAGCTACGAGCAGTACTTC. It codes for CASSKDSYEQYF.

CDR3 DNA: TGTGCCAGCAGCTTACCCAGGCTGTCAGAGACCCAGTACTTC. Protein: CASSLPRLSETQYF. The rearrangement links TRBV7-2 to TRBJ2-5; D remains ambiguous. Trimming removed 2 bases at V and 4 bases at J, with 11 bases between. The CDR3 runs 14 residues. The germline gives CDR1 SGHTA, CDR2 FQGNSA.

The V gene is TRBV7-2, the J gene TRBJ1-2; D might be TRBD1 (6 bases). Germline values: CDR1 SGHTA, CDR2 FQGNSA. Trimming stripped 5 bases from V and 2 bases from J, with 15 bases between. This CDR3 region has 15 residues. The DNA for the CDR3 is TGTGCCAGCAGCCTGTGGGGGGGGGCGAACTATGGCTACACCTTC. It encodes CASSLWGGANYGYTF.

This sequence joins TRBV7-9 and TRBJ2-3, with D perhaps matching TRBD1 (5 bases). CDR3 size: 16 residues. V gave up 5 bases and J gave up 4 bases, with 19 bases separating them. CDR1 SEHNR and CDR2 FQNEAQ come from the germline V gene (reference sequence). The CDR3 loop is CASSTGVLSVPDTQYF. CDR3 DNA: TGTGCCAGCAGCACAGGAGTGCTGAGCGTGCCAGATACGCAGTATTTT.

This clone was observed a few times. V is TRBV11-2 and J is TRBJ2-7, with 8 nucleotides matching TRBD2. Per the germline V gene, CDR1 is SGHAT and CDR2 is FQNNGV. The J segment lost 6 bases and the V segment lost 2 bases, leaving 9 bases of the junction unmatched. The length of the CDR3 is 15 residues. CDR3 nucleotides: TGTGCCAGCAGCTTACTGCGGGGGGAAGGCCTCGAGCAGTACTTC. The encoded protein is CASSLLRGEGLEQYF.

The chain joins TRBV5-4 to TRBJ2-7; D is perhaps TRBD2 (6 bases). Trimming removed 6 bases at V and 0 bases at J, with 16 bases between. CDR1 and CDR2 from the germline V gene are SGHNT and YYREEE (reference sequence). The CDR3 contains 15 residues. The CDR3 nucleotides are TGTGCCAGCAAAATGGATCCCGGGAGCTCCTACGAGCAGTACTTC. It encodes CASKMDPGSSYEQYF.

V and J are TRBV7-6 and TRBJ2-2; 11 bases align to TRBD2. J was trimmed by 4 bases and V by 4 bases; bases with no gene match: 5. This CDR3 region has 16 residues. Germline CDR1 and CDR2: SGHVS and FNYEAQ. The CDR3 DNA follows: TGTGCCAGCAGCTCTCCTCTAGCGGGAGGCACCGGGGAGCTGTTTTTT. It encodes CASSSPLAGGTGELFF. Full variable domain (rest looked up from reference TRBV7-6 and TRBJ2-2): GAGVSQSPRYKVTKRGQDVALRCDPISGHVSLYWYRQALGQGPEFLTYFNYEAQQDKSGLPNDRFSAERPEGSISTLTIQRTEQRDSAMYRCASSSPLAGGTGELFFGEGSRLTVL.

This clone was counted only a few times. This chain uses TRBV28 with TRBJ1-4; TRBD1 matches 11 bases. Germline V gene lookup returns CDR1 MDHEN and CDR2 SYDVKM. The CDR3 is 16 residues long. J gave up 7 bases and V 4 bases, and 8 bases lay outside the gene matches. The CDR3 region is CASSSGTGGVTEKLFF. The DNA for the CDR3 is TGTGCCAGCAGTTCCGGGACAGGGGGTGTAACTGAAAAACTGTTTTTT.

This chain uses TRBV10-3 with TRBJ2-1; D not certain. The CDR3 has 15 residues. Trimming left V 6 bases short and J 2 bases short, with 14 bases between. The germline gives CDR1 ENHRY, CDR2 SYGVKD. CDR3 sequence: CAIRSAVGTYNEQFF. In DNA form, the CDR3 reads TGTGCCATCAGGTCTGCGGTCGGCACCTACAATGAGCAGTTCTTC.

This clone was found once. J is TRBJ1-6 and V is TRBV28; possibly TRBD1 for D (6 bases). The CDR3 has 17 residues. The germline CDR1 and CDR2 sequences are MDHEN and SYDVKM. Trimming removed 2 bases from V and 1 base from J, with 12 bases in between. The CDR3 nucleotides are TGTGCCAGCAGTTTAGGGGGGGCTGGTTCCTATAATTCACCCCTCCACTTT. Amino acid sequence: CASSLGGAGSYNSPLHF.

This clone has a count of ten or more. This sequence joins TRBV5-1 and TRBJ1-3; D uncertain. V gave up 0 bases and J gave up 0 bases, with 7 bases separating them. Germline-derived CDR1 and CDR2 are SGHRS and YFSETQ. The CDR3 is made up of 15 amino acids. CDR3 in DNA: TGCGCCAGCAGCTTGGACGGGATCTCTGGAAACACCATATATTTT. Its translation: CASSLDGISGNTIYF.

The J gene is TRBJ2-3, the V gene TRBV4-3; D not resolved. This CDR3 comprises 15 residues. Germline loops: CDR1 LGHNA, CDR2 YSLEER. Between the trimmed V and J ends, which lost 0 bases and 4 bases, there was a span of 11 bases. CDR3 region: CASSQDLGGADTQYF. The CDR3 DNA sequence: TGCGCCAGCAGCCAAGATCTCGGCGGCGCAGATACGCAGTATTTT.

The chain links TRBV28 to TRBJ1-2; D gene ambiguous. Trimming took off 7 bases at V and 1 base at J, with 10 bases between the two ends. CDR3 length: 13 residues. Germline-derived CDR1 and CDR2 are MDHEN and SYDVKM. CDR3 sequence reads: CASMPSLNYGYTF. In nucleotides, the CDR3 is TGTGCCAGCATGCCAAGCCTTAACTATGGCTACACCTTC.

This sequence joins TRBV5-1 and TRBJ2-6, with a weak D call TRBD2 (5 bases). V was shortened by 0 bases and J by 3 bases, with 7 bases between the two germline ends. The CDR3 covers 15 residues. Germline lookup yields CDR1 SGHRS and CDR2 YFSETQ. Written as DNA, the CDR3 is TGCGCCAGCAGCTTGGTAGGGAGTGGGGCCAACGTCCTGACTTTC. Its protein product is CASSLVGSGANVLTF.

CDR3 sequence reads: CASSPGTGQGEQYF. The CDR3 coding sequence is TGTGCCAGCTCACCGGGGACAGGGCAGGGGGAGCAGTACTTC. This chain links TRBV18 with TRBJ2-5, with 9 positions matching TRBD1. V was clipped by 3 bases and J by 11 bases; unmatched bases: 10. CDR3 size: 14 residues. Germline CDR1 reads KGHSH; CDR2 reads LQKENI.

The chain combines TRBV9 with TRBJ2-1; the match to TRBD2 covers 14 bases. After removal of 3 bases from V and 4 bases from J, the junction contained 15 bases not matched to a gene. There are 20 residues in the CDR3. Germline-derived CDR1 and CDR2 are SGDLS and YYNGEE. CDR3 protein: CASSAKGLAGVVRGYNEQFF. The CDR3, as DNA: TGTGCCAGCAGCGCAAAGGGACTAGCGGGAGTAGTCAGAGGGTACAATGAGCAGTTCTTC.

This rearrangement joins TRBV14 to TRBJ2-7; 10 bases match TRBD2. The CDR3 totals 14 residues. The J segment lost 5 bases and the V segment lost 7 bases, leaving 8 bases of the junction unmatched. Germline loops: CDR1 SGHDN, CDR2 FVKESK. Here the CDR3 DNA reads TGTGCCAGCACCCTAGCGGGAGAAGTCAACGAGCAGTACTTC. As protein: CASTLAGEVNEQYF.

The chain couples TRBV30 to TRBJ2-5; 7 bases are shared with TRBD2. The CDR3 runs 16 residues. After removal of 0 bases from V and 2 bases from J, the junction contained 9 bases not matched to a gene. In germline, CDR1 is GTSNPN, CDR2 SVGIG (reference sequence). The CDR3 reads CAWSVGSSGPQETQYF. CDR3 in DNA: TGTGCCTGGAGTGTAGGGTCTAGCGGCCCACAAGAGACCCAGTACTTC.

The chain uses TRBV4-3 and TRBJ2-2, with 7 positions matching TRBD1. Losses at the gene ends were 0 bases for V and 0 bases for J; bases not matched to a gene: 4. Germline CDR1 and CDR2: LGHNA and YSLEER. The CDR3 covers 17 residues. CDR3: CASSQDRTGANTGELFF. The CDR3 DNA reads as TGCGCCAGCAGCCAAGACAGGACAGGTGCGAACACCGGGGAGCTGTTTTTT.

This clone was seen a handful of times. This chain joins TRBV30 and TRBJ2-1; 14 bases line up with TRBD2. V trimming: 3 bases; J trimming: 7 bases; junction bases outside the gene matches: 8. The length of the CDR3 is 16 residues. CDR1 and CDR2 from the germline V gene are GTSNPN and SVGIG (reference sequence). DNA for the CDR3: TGTGCCTGGAGAGTCCCGGGACTAGCGGGAGTAAATGAGCAGTTCTTC. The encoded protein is CAWRVPGLAGVNEQFF.

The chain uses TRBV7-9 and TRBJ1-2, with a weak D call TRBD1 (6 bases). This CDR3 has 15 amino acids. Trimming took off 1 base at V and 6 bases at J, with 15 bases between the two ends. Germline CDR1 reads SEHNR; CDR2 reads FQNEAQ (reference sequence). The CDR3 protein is CASSLVRQELDGYTF. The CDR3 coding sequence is TGTGCCAGCAGCTTAGTTAGACAGGAGCTGGATGGCTACACCTTC.

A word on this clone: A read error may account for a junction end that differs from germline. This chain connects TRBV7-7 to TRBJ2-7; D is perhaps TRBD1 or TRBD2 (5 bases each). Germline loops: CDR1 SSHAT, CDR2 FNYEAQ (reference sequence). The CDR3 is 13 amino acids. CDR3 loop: CASSLEGFGEQYF. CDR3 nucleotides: TGTGCTAGCAGCTTAGAGGGGTTCGGCGAGCAGTACTTC.

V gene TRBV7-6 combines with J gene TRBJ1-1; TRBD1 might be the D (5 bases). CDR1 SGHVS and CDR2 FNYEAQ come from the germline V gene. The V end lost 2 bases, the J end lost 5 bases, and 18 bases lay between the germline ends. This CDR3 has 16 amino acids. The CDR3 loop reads CASSLNQGGSGTEAFF. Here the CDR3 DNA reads TGTGCCAGCAGCTTAAATCAGGGAGGGTCAGGGACTGAAGCTTTCTTT. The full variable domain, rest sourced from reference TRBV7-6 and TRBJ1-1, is GAGVSQSPRYKVTKRGQDVALRCDPISGHVSLYWYRQALGQGPEFLTYFNYEAQQDKSGLPNDRFSAERPEGSISTLTIQRTEQRDSAMYRCASSLNQGGSGTEAFFGQGTRLTVV.

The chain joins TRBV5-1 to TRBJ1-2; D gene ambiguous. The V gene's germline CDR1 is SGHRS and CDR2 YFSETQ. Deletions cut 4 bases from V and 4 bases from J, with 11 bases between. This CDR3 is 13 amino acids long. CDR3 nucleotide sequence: TGCGCCAGCAGCAGCGACGGTTCCTATGGCTACACCTTC. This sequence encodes CASSSDGSYGYTF.